This T cell receptor (beta chain) was identified during a study of OX40 agonist ivuxolimab in advanced cancers. Germline V gene sequence: CDR1 SGHTA, CDR2 FQGNSA. The J segment lost 9 bases and the V segment lost 3 bases, leaving 3 bases of the junction unmatched. The CDR3 is 13 amino acids. Only in-frame clones appear in the TCRdb table, and some are missing; sequencing was by immunoSEQ multiplex PCR. The profile shows approximately 70,000 clones, more than 60% of them singletons. Study outcomes and limitations: Dosing at 0.1 to 3.0 mg/kg was accompanied by clonal expansion of CD4+ and CD8+ blood T cells by week 6. Antigen specificity remained undetermined for the expanded peripheral T cells.

Comments on this clone: As yet, its antigen is unknown.

The chain couples TRBV7-2 to TRBJ2-1; 9 bases are a match to TRBD2. The sample in question was CD4+ or CD8+ T cells sorted from blood, obtained in a trial of the OX40 agonist ivuxolimab. The TCR was taken from an adult with an advanced solid tumor such as melanoma, head and neck, liver or kidney cancer. The CDR3 spells CASSFSGGFEQFF. Written as DNA, the CDR3 is TGTGCCAGCAGCTTTAGCGGGGGATTTGAGCAGTTCTTC.